This T cell receptor beta chain was obtained from a study of blood T cell repertoires in COVID-19. Authors' data handling: Researchers report that nucleated cell counts were estimated from reference gene primer amplification. TCRdb's copy holds only in-frame clones and misses some; the assay was immunoSEQ multiplex PCR. The D gene and trimming were derived from the DNA, and the V and J assignments and clone size from that table. The top ten hold roughly 29% of the sample, which has some 97,000 clones, more than 65% seen once. The sequencing sample was made of peripheral blood. This clonotype originated in an older man with active or convalescent COVID-19.

CDR3 region: CASSPSGRVSGNTIYF. The DNA of the CDR3 is TGTGCCAGCTCACCCTCCGGGCGGGTCTCTGGAAACACCATATATTTT. This chain joins TRBV18 and TRBJ1-3; D remains unclear. The V gene lost 3 bases and the J gene lost 0 bases, with 12 bases spanning the gap. The CDR3 contains 16 residues. Germline V CDR1 and CDR2: KGHSH, LQKENI.